This is a list of T cell receptor beta chains from one sample in a study of shared clonotypes between healthy human individuals. Clones were read by immunoSEQ multiplex PCR, and TCRdb kept only the in-frame ones, dropping some. The sample has around 450,000 clones, roughly three quarters seen once. The sequenced sample was PBMCs. The receptors here all came from a woman in her thirties or forties in good health. Some clones in this sample may be carry-over from other donors' samples. The conserved cysteine and the conserved F or W are not part of the CDR3 here. Where a row states a size, it is once, few, many or the class of an expanded clone; other rows omit it.

V,J,size,CDR3
TRBV7-2,TRBJ2-3,.,ASSYNWGLVADTQY
TRBV5-1,TRBJ1-2,few,ASSLQGNYGYT
TRBV28,TRBJ2-7,.,ASSEGNSNEQY
TRBV5-1,TRBJ1-1,.,ASSLEGDSTEAF
TRBV5-4,TRBJ2-3,once,ASSPDRGLGTDTQY
TRBV10-2,TRBJ2-3,.,ASRVAGATDTQY
TRBV28,TRBJ1-5,many,ASSRGQIVGLDNQPQH
TRBV29-1,TRBJ2-5,.,SVRPSGQGSTQY
TRBV27,TRBJ1-1,.,ASSPGGAAEAF
TRBV5-1,.,.,ASRTGTGDSYEQY
TRBV11-2,TRBJ2-4,.,ASSFSQGWIIQY
TRBV5-1,TRBJ1-2,.,ASSFVGQARGGYT